These 19 T cell receptor beta chains came from one sample sequenced in a study of blood T cell repertoires in COVID-19. Generated by immunoSEQ multiplex PCR, the TCRdb table keeps only in-frame clones and is missing some. The sample has about 240,000 clones, roughly nine tenths seen once. The sequencing input was peripheral blood. The receptors originated from a man in his 60s with acute or convalescent COVID-19.

This sequence joins TRBV28 and TRBJ2-1, with 8 positions matching TRBD1. There are 15 residues in the CDR3. The V and J ends lost 3 bases and 6 bases, in that order; junction bases with no gene match: 7. In germline, CDR1 is MDHEN, CDR2 SYDVKM. CDR3 residues: CASSFDRGARNEQFF. The CDR3 nucleotides are TGTGCCAGCAGTTTTGACAGGGGAGCTCGCAATGAGCAGTTCTTC.

This sequence joins TRBV30 and TRBJ1-3, with unresolved D. The CDR3 extends over 15 amino acids. Germline V CDR1 and CDR2: GTSNPN, SVGIG (reference sequence). The ends were cut back, 2 bases at V and 0 bases at J, with 11 bases in the middle. The CDR3 loop is CAWSPAGISGNTIYF. CDR3 in DNA: TGTGCCTGGAGTCCCGCAGGCATCTCTGGAAACACCATATATTTT.

The rearrangement links TRBV5-8 to TRBJ2-6, with TRBD1 matching over 7 bases. The CDR3 runs to 17 residues. The V segment lost 3 bases and the J segment 0 bases; nucleotides outside the gene matches: 6. The germline V gene has CDR1 SGHTS and CDR2 YDEGEE. CDR3 sequence: CASSSTGIYSGANVLTF. The DNA for the CDR3 is TGTGCCAGCAGCTCGACAGGGATCTACTCTGGGGCCAACGTCCTGACTTTC.

The chain employs TRBV5-8 and TRBJ2-1; 10 bases are shared with TRBD2. There are 13 residues in the CDR3. Germline-derived CDR1 and CDR2 are SGHTS and YDEGEE. V lost 5 bases to trimming and J lost 8 bases; unmatched junction nucleotides: 4. Here the CDR3 reads CASRLAGRDEQFF. The DNA for the CDR3 is TGTGCCAGCAGACTAGCGGGACGGGATGAGCAGTTCTTC.

This chain connects TRBV7-2 to TRBJ1-2, with D tentatively TRBD1 (5 bases). This CDR3 comprises 14 residues. V lost 1 base, J lost 4 bases, and 10 bases lay in between. Germline CDR1 reads SGHTA; CDR2 reads FQGNSA. The CDR3 reads CASSLEGLTYGYTF. The CDR3 DNA reads TGTGCCAGCAGCTTAGAGGGACTTACCTATGGCTACACCTTC.

The chain couples TRBV5-4 to TRBJ2-5, with 9 nucleotides matching TRBD2. V lost 3 bases, J lost 2 bases, and 8 bases stayed unmatched. The CDR3 has 16 residues. Germline loops: CDR1 SGHNT, CDR2 YYREEE (reference sequence). DNA of the CDR3: TGTGCCAGCAGCTACCCCCGACTAGCGGAACAAGAGACCCAGTACTTC. Protein product: CASSYPRLAEQETQYF.

The gene calls are TRBV10-3 and TRBJ1-5; 8 bases agree with TRBD1. The CDR3 extends over 15 amino acids. Germline-derived CDR1 and CDR2 are ENHRY and SYGVKD. Germline trimming cut 5 bases from V and 7 bases from J; bases unmatched to any gene: 10. The CDR3 loop is CAISMTGDQWQPQHF. The CDR3 DNA reads as TGTGCCATCAGTATGACAGGGGATCAATGGCAGCCCCAGCATTTT.

The rearrangement joins TRBV28 to TRBJ1-2, with a possible D match to TRBD1 (6 bases). V gave up 10 bases and J gave up 5 bases, with 14 bases separating them. Germline CDR1 is MDHEN and CDR2 is SYDVKM. The CDR3 runs to 12 residues. The CDR3 is CAINLQGYGYTF. In DNA, the CDR3 is TGTGCCATCAACCTTCAGGGGTATGGCTACACCTTC.

The rearrangement links TRBV7-3 to TRBJ1-1; maybe TRBD1 (6 bases). V lost 5 bases and J lost 1, with 11 bases in between. Per the germline V gene, CDR1 is SGHTA and CDR2 is FQGTGA. CDR3 length equals 14 residues. This CDR3 reads CASSPDRSNTEAFF. DNA of the CDR3: TGTGCCAGCAGCCCCGACAGGTCGAACACTGAAGCTTTCTTT.

The chain has TRBV7-2 and TRBJ2-1; the D gene is possibly TRBD1 (5 bases). Deletions cut 5 bases from V and 7 bases from J, with 18 bases between. The CDR3 contains 15 residues. Germline loops: CDR1 SGHTA, CDR2 FQGNSA. CDR3 nucleotide sequence: TGTGCCAGCAGCCCCCCAGGGAAGGTTGTTAATGAGCAGTTCTTC. It codes for CASSPPGKVVNEQFF.

The chain links TRBV6-2 or TRBV6-3 to TRBJ2-1, with D perhaps TRBD1 (6 bases). The CDR3 has 13 amino acids. Trimming took off 5 bases at V and 4 bases at J, with 9 bases between the two ends. CDR1 is MNHEY, CDR2 SVGEGT, per germline. The CDR3 loop is CASSTGQYNEQFF. DNA of the CDR3: TGTGCCAGCAGTACCGGACAGTACAATGAGCAGTTCTTC.

V gene TRBV24-1 combines with J gene TRBJ1-2, with D perhaps matching TRBD1 (5 bases). Germline lookup yields CDR1 KGHDR and CDR2 SFDVKD. V was shortened by 5 bases and J by 6 bases, with 15 bases between the two germline ends. This CDR3 contains 14 residues. The CDR3 region is CATSAPGMIDGYTF. In nucleotides, the CDR3 is TGTGCCACCAGTGCTCCAGGGATGATTGATGGCTACACCTTC.

V is TRBV5-1 and J is TRBJ2-7; a weak D match, TRBD2 (7 bases). Trimming took 4 bases from V and 3 from J, leaving 23 bases between them. Germline V gene lookup returns CDR1 SGHRS and CDR2 YFSETQ. The length of the CDR3 is 17 residues. CDR3 loop: CASSRGATSYYYYEQYF. CDR3 in DNA: TGCGCCAGCAGCCGGGGGGCAACTTCCTACTACTACTACGAGCAGTACTTC.

This clone was seen a handful of times. The chain carries TRBV11-2 and TRBJ2-1; TRBD2 matches at 11 bases. This CDR3 has 16 amino acids. V gave up 7 bases and J gave up 3 bases; unmatched junction bases: 8. Germline loops: CDR1 SGHAT, CDR2 FQNNGV. CDR3 protein: CASTPPGLADYNEQFF. CDR3 coding DNA: TGTGCCAGCACCCCTCCGGGACTAGCGGACTACAATGAGCAGTTCTTC.

The genes are TRBV7-9 and TRBJ2-1; 13 bases match TRBD2. CDR3 size: 16 residues. V trimming: 1 base; J trimming: 6 bases; junction bases outside the gene matches: 3. Germline V gene lookup returns CDR1 SEHNR and CDR2 FQNEAQ (reference sequence). The CDR3 loop reads CASSLGGLAGVNEQFF. Here the CDR3 DNA reads TGTGCCAGCAGCTTAGGTGGACTAGCGGGAGTCAATGAGCAGTTCTTC.

The V gene is TRBV18, the J gene TRBJ2-4; D may be TRBD2 (5 bases). This CDR3 has 15 residues. V gave up 2 bases and J gave up 5 bases, with 13 bases separating them. Per germline, CDR1 KGHSH and CDR2 LQKENI. DNA for the CDR3: TGTGCCAGCTCACCAGTTGCGGACTCTCAAAACATTCAGTACTTC. Protein sequence: CASSPVADSQNIQYF. Complete variable domain (other parts from reference TRBV18 and TRBJ2-4): NAGVMQNPRHLVRRRGQEARLRCSPMKGHSHVYWYRQLPEEGLKFMVYLQKENIIDESGMPKERFSAEFPKEGPSILRIQQVVRGDSAAYFCASSPVADSQNIQYFGAGTRLSVL.

The rearrangement links TRBV6-5 to TRBJ2-7, with 10 bases lining up with TRBD1. The CDR3 runs to 15 residues. V shed 8 bases, J shed 5 bases, and the junction held 12 bases outside the gene matches. The germline gives CDR1 MNHEY, CDR2 SVGAGI. The CDR3 coding sequence is TGTGCCAGCGGGTACAGTCCGGACAGGGGGGACGAGCAGTACTTC. Encoded protein: CASGYSPDRGDEQYF.

A few counts support this clone. CDR3 residues: CASSLEGGQPQHF. The CDR3 DNA reads as TGCGCCAGCAGCTTGGAAGGGGGTCAGCCCCAGCATTTT. This chain joins TRBV5-1 and TRBJ1-5; D possibly corresponds to TRBD1 (6 bases). CDR1 is SGHRS, CDR2 YFSETQ, per germline. The V gene lost 0 bases and the J gene lost 6 bases, with 7 bases spanning the gap. The CDR3 is 13 residues long.

The rearrangement joins TRBV11-3 to TRBJ2-2; possible D gene TRBD1, 6 bases. Germline CDR1 SGHNT, CDR2 YENEEA. The CDR3 sequence is 15 residues long. V lost 9 bases to trimming and J lost 2 bases, with 16 bases between them. The CDR3 loop reads CASFLGTQNTGELFF. The CDR3, as DNA: TGTGCCAGTTTCCTCGGGACACAAAACACCGGGGAGCTGTTTTTT.